The 28 T cell receptor beta chains reported below all come from one sample, sequenced in a study of T cells after yellow fever vaccination. One entry per CDR3 protein, called by TCRdb with MiXCR from the 5' RACE reads. This table has about 400,000 distinct CDR3 sequences, more than 5.5% appearing once. The sample in question was PBMCs, obtained 5 days after the yellow fever booster vaccination. These TCRs come from a man between 25 and 39 years old who received the YFV17D yellow fever vaccine.

This clonotype was seen more than once but under ten times. This sequence joins TRBV11-2 and TRBJ2-7; TRBD2 matches at 14 bases. The V gene end was trimmed by 5 bases and the J gene end by 4 bases; junction bases not matched to a gene: 7. CDR1 is SGHAT, CDR2 FQNNGV, per germline. This CDR3 comprises 16 residues. DNA of the CDR3: TGTGCCAGCAGCCCAAGGACTAGCGGGAGGTCGTACGAGCAGTACTTC. This encodes CASSPRTSGRSYEQYF.

V usage is TRBV27 and J usage is TRBJ1-4, with D perhaps matching TRBD1 (6 bases). V lost 6 bases to trimming and J lost 5 bases, with 13 bases between them. The germline CDR1 and CDR2 sequences are MNHEY and SMNVEV (reference sequence). The CDR3 extends over 14 amino acids. This CDR3 is CASSPDRKNEKLFF. In nucleotides, the CDR3 is TGTGCCAGCAGCCCGGACAGAAAAAATGAAAAACTGTTTTTT.

The V gene is TRBV14, the J gene TRBJ2-1; D tentatively fits TRBD1 or TRBD2 (6 bases each). V lost 0 bases to trimming and J lost 16 bases, with 16 bases between them. The CDR3 has 13 amino acids. CDR1 and CDR2 (germline): SGHDN, FVKESK. The CDR3 reads CASSQDIARGLFF. In DNA form, the CDR3 reads TGTGCCAGCAGCCAAGATATTGCCCGGGGGCTATTCTTC.

This clonotype was seen a handful of times. V usage is TRBV14 and J usage is TRBJ2-2, with a weak D call TRBD1 (5 bases). The CDR3 consists of 15 residues. Per germline, CDR1 SGHDN and CDR2 FVKESK. V was shortened by 1 base and J by 0 bases, with 6 bases between the two germline ends. CDR3 amino acids: CASSQVGANTGELFF. The CDR3 nucleotides read TGTGCCAGCAGCCAAGTAGGGGCGAACACCGGGGAGCTGTTTTTT.

This clonotype has at least ten counts. The chain's CDR3 is CASSSGPEEFF. CDR3 nucleotides: TGTGCCAGCAGCTCTGGGCCGGAGGAGTTCTTC. The chain couples TRBV7-9 to TRBJ2-1, with a tentative D call TRBD2 (5 bases). V shed 4 bases and J shed 14 bases, with 12 bases lying between them. This CDR3 spans 11 amino acids. CDR1 SEHNR and CDR2 FQNEAQ come from the germline V gene (reference sequence).

V gene TRBV6-1 combines with J gene TRBJ2-1, with 10 positions matching TRBD1. The V gene's germline CDR1 is MNHNS and CDR2 SASEGT. This CDR3 has 15 amino acids. V gave up 6 bases and J gave up 7 bases; unmatched junction bases: 9. CDR3 residues: CASSPWDRGGNEQFF. The DNA for the CDR3 is TGTGCCAGCAGCCCCTGGGACAGGGGTGGGAATGAGCAGTTCTTC.

V gene TRBV4-3 combines with J gene TRBJ2-6; D uncertain. Trimming pared 4 bases from V and 0 bases from J, leaving 10 bases between. Germline lookup yields CDR1 LGHNA and CDR2 YSLEER. This CDR3 has 16 amino acids. CDR3 sequence: CASSLQRNSGANVLTF. The DNA of the CDR3 is TGCGCCAGCAGCCTTCAACGCAACTCTGGGGCCAACGTCCTGACTTTC.

V usage is TRBV18 and J usage is TRBJ2-5, with D perhaps TRBD1 or TRBD2 (5 bases each). CDR1 and CDR2 (germline): KGHSH, LQKENI. V was clipped by 3 bases and J by 1 base, with 15 bases between them. CDR3 size: 16 residues. The CDR3: CASSPPGTSLQETQYF. DNA for the CDR3: TGTGCCAGCTCACCGCCGGGGACCAGTCTCCAAGAGACCCAGTACTTC.

This clonotype was detected only a few times. CDR3 in amino acids: CASSIDRTANQPQHF. In DNA, the CDR3 is TGTGCCAGTAGTATAGATAGGACAGCCAATCAGCCCCAGCATTTT. V usage is TRBV19 and J usage is TRBJ1-5; a possible D gene is TRBD1 (6 bases). V gave up 0 bases and J gave up 3 bases, with 9 bases separating them. The CDR3 covers 15 residues. The V gene's germline CDR1 is LNHDA and CDR2 SQIVND (reference sequence).

This chain links TRBV12-3 or TRBV12-4 with TRBJ1-3; TRBD1 might be the D (6 bases). CDR3 length: 14 amino acids. V lost 0 bases to trimming and J lost 6 bases, with 9 bases between them. The CDR3 spells CASSLARGQNTIYF. DNA for the CDR3: TGTGCCAGCAGTTTAGCTCGGGGGCAAAACACCATATATTTT.

This clonotype was recorded many times. V and J are TRBV7-2 and TRBJ1-2, with a weak D call TRBD1 (6 bases). The CDR3 extends over 16 amino acids. Trimming left V 5 bases short and J 0 bases short, with 16 bases between. CDR1 is SGHTA and CDR2 is FQGNSA in the germline V gene. As DNA, the CDR3 is TGTGCCAGCAGCCGTGGGGGGCAGGATTCTAACTATGGCTACACCTTC. Amino acid sequence: CASSRGGQDSNYGYTF. The entire variable domain, with the rest obtained from reference TRBV7-2 and TRBJ1-2, is as follows: GAGVSQSPSNKVTEKGKDVELRCDPISGHTALYWYRQSLGQGLEFLIYFQGNSAPDKSGLPSDRFSAERTGGSVSTLTIQRTQQEDSAVYLCASSRGGQDSNYGYTFGSGTRLTVV.

J is TRBJ2-7 and V is TRBV5-1; D uncertain. The germline gives CDR1 SGHRS, CDR2 YFSETQ. The germline V and J ends were trimmed by 7 bases and 2 bases, with 13 bases remaining between them. The CDR3 totals 13 residues. CDR3 loop: CASAHQQAYEQYF. The CDR3 region has the DNA TGCGCCAGCGCCCATCAACAAGCCTACGAGCAGTACTTC.

In this sample, this clonotype turned up many times. V is TRBV20-1 and J is TRBJ2-2; D is unclear. Deletions cut 6 bases from V and 4 bases from J, with 12 bases between. Germline-derived CDR1 and CDR2 are DFQATT and SNEGSKA (reference sequence). This CDR3 spans 13 amino acids. The CDR3 DNA reads as TGCAGTGCGGAATCGAGCCCCACCGGGGAGCTGTTTTTT. It is translated as CSAESSPTGELFF.

This clonotype was counted at least ten times. The rearrangement joins TRBV29-1 to TRBJ1-1, with 7 bases lining up with TRBD1. Germline V CDR1 and CDR2: SQVTM, ANQGSEA. The CDR3 covers 14 residues. After removal of 5 bases from V and 1 base from J, the junction contained 7 bases not matched to a gene. The CDR3 here is CSVSDRRSNTEAFF. The CDR3 bases are TGCAGCGTTTCGGACAGGCGGTCGAACACTGAAGCTTTCTTT.

This clonotype has just a few counts. The rearrangement joins TRBV20-1 to TRBJ1-5, with 7 nucleotides matching TRBD1. The CDR3 is 13 amino acids. CDR1 and CDR2 from the germline V gene are DFQATT and SNEGSKA (reference sequence). The trim removed 3 bases at V and 3 bases at J, leaving 2 bases unmatched. CDR3 coding DNA: TGCAGTGCTAGCGGGACAGTCAATCAGCCCCAGCATTTT. Amino acids: CSASGTVNQPQHF.

At least ten counts were recorded for this clonotype. This chain connects TRBV4-3 to TRBJ2-1, with 16 bases identical to TRBD2. V gave up 0 bases and J gave up 11 bases; unmatched junction bases: 1. This CDR3 is built from 15 residues. CDR1 LGHNA and CDR2 YSLEER come from the germline V gene. CDR3 sequence: CASSQEGLAGGKQFF. The CDR3, as DNA: TGCGCCAGCAGCCAAGAGGGACTAGCGGGAGGGAAGCAGTTCTTC.

This clonotype was counted between two and nine times. V is TRBV20-1 and J is TRBJ2-7; possible D gene TRBD2, 6 bases. The germline CDR1 and CDR2 sequences are DFQATT and SNEGSKA (reference sequence). The CDR3 is made up of 11 amino acids. Between the trimmed V and J ends, which lost 3 bases and 5 bases, there was a span of 8 bases. CDR3 in DNA: TGCAGTGCTAGCGGGAGTAACGAGCAGTACTTC. Translating gives CSASGSNEQYF.

The chain links TRBV15 to TRBJ1-5; tentative D call: TRBD1 (5 bases). The CDR3 is 15 amino acids. Germline loops: CDR1 LNHNV, CDR2 YYDKDF (reference sequence). Deletions cut 0 bases from V and 7 bases from J, with 13 bases between. This CDR3 is CATSRDLAGKQPQHF. The DNA for the CDR3 is TGTGCCACCAGCAGAGATCTGGCAGGGAAACAGCCCCAGCATTTT. Filled out from reference TRBV15 and TRBJ1-5, the complete variable domain reads DAMVIQNPRYQVTQFGKPVTLSCSQTLNHNVMYWYQQKSSQAPKLLFHYYDKDFNNEADTPDNFQSRRPNTSFCFLDIRSPGLGDTAMYLCATSRDLAGKQPQHFGDGTRLSIL.

This clonotype was seen many times. DNA of the CDR3: TGTGCCAGCAGCCCCGAAATGTGGCGACGGAAGAACTATGGCTACACCTTC. This sequence encodes CASSPEMWRRKNYGYTF. The gene calls are TRBV7-9 and TRBJ1-2; D is undetermined. There are 17 residues in the CDR3. Deletions cut 5 bases from V and 2 bases from J, with 21 bases between. Germline V CDR1 and CDR2: SEHNR, FQNEAQ (reference sequence).

In its sample, this clonotype was seen many times. The chain couples TRBV5-1 to TRBJ2-1; D call uncertain. The CDR3 has 13 amino acids. The V gene lost 2 bases and the J gene lost 5 bases, with 8 bases spanning the gap. Germline V gives CDR1 SGHRS, CDR2 YFSETQ. DNA for the CDR3: TGCGCCAGCAGCTTAGCCAAAAACAATGAGCAGTTCTTC. Protein: CASSLAKNNEQFF.

This clonotype was seen many times. The chain carries TRBV29-1 and TRBJ1-1; D perhaps matches TRBD1 (6 bases). CDR3 length: 13 residues. Germline V CDR1 and CDR2: SQVTM, ANQGSEA. Trimming left V 4 bases short and J 1 base short, with 10 bases between. Written as DNA, the CDR3 is TGCAGCGTTGCACAGGGAAGGAACACTGAAGCTTTCTTT. Amino acid sequence: CSVAQGRNTEAFF.

This clonotype came up a few times. The chain couples TRBV4-3 to TRBJ1-4; possibly TRBD1 for D (5 bases). The V and J ends lost 0 bases and 11 bases respectively, with 16 bases between them. CDR3 length equals 15 residues. The germline V gene encodes CDR1 LGHNA and CDR2 YSLEER. The CDR3 DNA reads TGCGCCAGCAGCCAAGATTTGGGGCCCAGGTGGAAACTGTTTTTT. It yields the protein CASSQDLGPRWKLFF.

The chain recombines TRBV4-3 with TRBJ1-2; 8 bases match TRBD1. V trimming: 4 bases; J trimming: 0 bases; junction bases outside the gene matches: 10. The CDR3 sequence is 17 residues long. Germline-derived CDR1 and CDR2 are LGHNA and YSLEER. CDR3 protein: CASSLIPQGATNYGYTF. In nucleotides, the CDR3 is TGCGCCAGCAGCCTCATTCCCCAGGGGGCTACTAACTATGGCTACACCTTC.

This clonotype is a singleton in its sample. This may come from a read error, since a much larger clone is one base off. V gene TRBV5-6 combines with J gene TRBJ2-1; tentatively, D is TRBD2 (6 bases). This CDR3 region has 16 residues. In germline, CDR1 is SGHDT, CDR2 YYEEEE. The CDR3 coding sequence is TGTGCCAGCAGCTCCAACCCTCCGGGACTCAGGGATGAGCAGTTATTC. This sequence encodes CASSSNPPGLRDEQLF.

The gene calls are TRBV5-1 and TRBJ2-2, with 10 bases lining up with TRBD1. Germline V lookup: CDR1 SGHRS, CDR2 YFSETQ. CDR3 length equals 17 residues. V gave up 4 bases and J gave up 6 bases; unmatched junction bases: 12. The CDR3 DNA reads as TGCGCCAGCAGCACATCAACACCGGGACAGGGGCCCGGGGAGCTGTTTTTT. It specifies CASSTSTPGQGPGELFF.

There are a few counts of this clonotype. The CDR3 bases are TGCAGTGCTAGAGATTTACTAGCGGCTGAGGAGCAGTACTTC. Its protein is CSARDLLAAEEQYF. V is TRBV20-1 and J is TRBJ2-7, with 8 bases lining up with TRBD2. V lost 0 bases to trimming and J lost 7 bases; unmatched junction nucleotides: 8. The CDR3 totals 14 residues. In germline, CDR1 is DFQATT, CDR2 SNEGSKA (reference sequence).

This clonotype was observed at least ten times. The chain links TRBV7-6 to TRBJ1-1; D unclear. Trimming pared 2 bases from V and 6 bases from J, leaving 10 bases between. CDR3 length equals 13 residues. Germline lookup yields CDR1 SGHVS and CDR2 FNYEAQ. CDR3 sequence (DNA): TGTGCCAGCAGCTTATCGGGGAGCCCTGAAGCTTTCTTT. Protein sequence: CASSLSGSPEAFF.

This clonotype turned up a few times. This chain connects TRBV7-6 to TRBJ2-3; TRBD1 might be the D (6 bases). The V and J ends lost 4 bases and 4 bases respectively, with 18 bases between them. CDR1 and CDR2 (germline): SGHVS, FNYEAQ. The length of the CDR3 is 16 residues. DNA for the CDR3: TGTGCCAGCAGCTCCCCTGGGGGATGGGGGCCAGATACGCAGTATTTT. Its protein product is CASSSPGGWGPDTQYF.